This is a list of T cell receptor beta chains from one sample in a study of blood T cell repertoires in COVID-19. Assay used: immunoSEQ multiplex PCR; TCRdb lists only in-frame clones, some missing. This repertoire shows fewer than 95,000 clones, roughly 87% found once; its top ten account for approximately 8.9%. The sequencing sample was made of peripheral blood. These receptors all stem from a man in his forties or fifties with acute or convalescent COVID-19. CDR3s include the opening cysteine and the closing phenylalanine or tryptophan. A D gene is named only where the DNA matches it firmly. Some rows mark clone size as missing; the rest say once, few, many or name a class of expanded clone.

j_gene,d_gene,len,v_gene,abundance,CDR3nt,CDR3aa
TRBJ2-3,TRBD1,14,TRBV30,NA,TGTGCCTGGAGTTCAGACAGGGGCCGGGATACGCAGTATTTT,CAWSSDRGRDTQYF
TRBJ1-2,TRBD1,15,TRBV7-2,NA,TGTGCCAGCAGCTCCTATCGGACAGGGAGGGATGGCTACACCTTC,CASSSYRTGRDGYTF
TRBJ1-2,NA,13,TRBV9,NA,TGTGCCAGCAGCGTAGCGGCGGGGGATGGCTACACCTTC,CASSVAAGDGYTF
TRBJ1-4,TRBD1,16,TRBV11-1,NA,TGTGCCAGCAGTTCCGGGACAGGTGGGACTAATGAAAAACTGTTTTTT,CASSSGTGGTNEKLFF
TRBJ2-1,NA,15,TRBV5-5,NA,TGTGCCAGCAGCCGTACAGGTATTCAGGGCAATGAGCAGTTCTTC,CASSRTGIQGNEQFF
TRBJ2-4,NA,15,TRBV6-5,NA,TGTGCCAGCACCAACCTACAGGGTTTGCGAAACATTCAGTACTTC,CASTNLQGLRNIQYF
TRBJ2-1,TRBD2,16,TRBV7-2,NA,TGTGCCAGCAGCTTATTGGGACTAGCGGGGAGCAATGAGCAGTTCTTC,CASSLLGLAGSNEQFF
TRBJ2-7,NA,15,TRBV20-1,few,TGCAGTGCTAGTAATGCGGGGGCCCCGAGGGGTGAGCAGTACTTC,CSASNAGAPRGEQYF
TRBJ1-4,TRBD1,14,TRBV18,NA,TGTGCCAGCTCACCAAACAGGGGGCGCGAAAAACTGTTTTTT,CASSPNRGREKLFF
TRBJ2-2,NA,16,TRBV5-4,NA,TGTGCCAGCAGCTTGGGTGGGGGGACTAACACCGGGGAGCTGTTTTTT,CASSLGGGTNTGELFF
TRBJ1-1,NA,12,TRBV28,NA,TGTGCCAGCAGTTTACGAACAGGTGAAGCTTTCTTT,CASSLRTGEAFF
TRBJ1-3,NA,15,TRBV15,NA,TGTGCCACCAGCAGAGACAGATTCTCTGGAAACACCATATATTTT,CATSRDRFSGNTIYF
TRBJ1-1,TRBD1,16,TRBV7-3,NA,TGTGCCAGCAGCCCCAGGACAGGAGCTTCGAACACTGAAGCTTTCTTT,CASSPRTGASNTEAFF
TRBJ2-1,NA,16,TRBV19,NA,TGTGCCAGTAGTTCATTCTGGGGGGACAGCCAGAATGAGCAGTTCTTC,CASSSFWGDSQNEQFF
TRBJ1-1,NA,14,TRBV9,NA,TGTGCCAGCAGCGTAGTTCAGGGGATCTCTGAAGCTTTCTTT,CASSVVQGISEAFF
TRBJ2-7,TRBD1,15,TRBV7-2,NA,TGTGCCAGCAGCCCAAGAGACAGGGGTCCCCACGAGCAGTACTTC,CASSPRDRGPHEQYF
TRBJ1-1,NA,14,TRBV3-1/TRBV3-2,NA,TGTGCCAGCAGCCAAGATGTTGGGGGCCGGGGAGCTTTCTTT,CASSQDVGGRGAFF
TRBJ1-6,NA,14,TRBV30,NA,TGTGCCTGGAGTGTAGGAGGGAATAATTCACCCCTCCACTTT,CAWSVGGNNSPLHF
TRBJ1-4,TRBD1,13,TRBV30,NA,TGTGCCTGCCCAGGGGGCTTTAATGAAAAACTGTTTTTT,CACPGGFNEKLFF
TRBJ1-2,TRBD1,16,TRBV5-5,NA,TGTGCCAGCAGCTCAGATCGGGACAGACCTAACTATGGCTACACCTTC,CASSSDRDRPNYGYTF
TRBJ2-3,TRBD2,17,TRBV7-9,NA,TGTGCCAGCAGCGTTATAGGCGGGGGGGCCTTTCTCGATACGCAGTATTTT,CASSVIGGGAFLDTQYF
TRBJ2-2,NA,16,TRBV5-8,NA,TGTGCCAGCAGCTTGCCGGGGAGCGGTTTCTTTGGGGAGCTGTTTTTT,CASSLPGSGFFGELFF
TRBJ2-3,NA,15,TRBV5-1,NA,TGCGCCAGCAGCTCGGCGGGCGCCGGCGCAGATACGCAGTATTTT,CASSSAGAGADTQYF
TRBJ2-5,NA,14,TRBV2,NA,TGTGCCAGCAGTGAGGACTCGCCTCAAGAGACCCAGTACTTC,CASSEDSPQETQYF